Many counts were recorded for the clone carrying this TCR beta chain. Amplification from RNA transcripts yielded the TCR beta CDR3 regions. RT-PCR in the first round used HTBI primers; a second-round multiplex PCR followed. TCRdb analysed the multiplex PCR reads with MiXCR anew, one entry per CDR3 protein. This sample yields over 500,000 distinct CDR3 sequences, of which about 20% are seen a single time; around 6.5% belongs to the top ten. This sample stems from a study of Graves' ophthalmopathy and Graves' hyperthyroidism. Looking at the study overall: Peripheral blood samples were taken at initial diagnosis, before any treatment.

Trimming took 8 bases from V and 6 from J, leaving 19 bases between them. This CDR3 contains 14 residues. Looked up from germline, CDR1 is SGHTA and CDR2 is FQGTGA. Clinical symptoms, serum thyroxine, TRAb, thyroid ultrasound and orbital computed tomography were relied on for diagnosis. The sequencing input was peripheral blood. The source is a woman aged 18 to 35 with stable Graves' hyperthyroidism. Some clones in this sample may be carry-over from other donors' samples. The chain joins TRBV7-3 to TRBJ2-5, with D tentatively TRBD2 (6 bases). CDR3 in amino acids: CASSKEGASKTQYF. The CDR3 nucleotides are TGTGCCAGCTCCAAGGAGGGCGCTTCGAAGACCCAGTACTTC.